The 14 T cell receptor beta chains below come from one sample, sequenced in a study of cytomegalovirus exposure and HLA in healthy donors. Amplification used 60 Vbeta primers and 13 Jbeta primers. The protocol was immunoSEQ multiplex PCR, while the TCRdb copy is restricted to in-frame clones and leaves out a portion. The sample has around 100,000 clones; roughly 72% are singletons. Sequenced material: PBMCs. The source of these receptors is a woman between 18 and 30 years old in good health and CMV-seropositive.

V is TRBV10-3 and J is TRBJ1-6; D possibly corresponds to TRBD1 (6 bases). V was pared by 2 bases and J by 14 bases, with 10 bases between. Germline V CDR1 and CDR2: ENHRY, SYGVKD. This CDR3 has 12 amino acids. Here the CDR3 reads CAISEGSGALHF. For the CDR3, the DNA is TGTGCCATCAGTGAGGGCTCAGGGGCCCTCCACTTT.

The chain is built from TRBV4-1 and TRBJ2-3, with 7 bases identical to TRBD1. V was clipped by 3 bases and J by 1 base; unmatched bases: 1. This CDR3 contains 14 residues. Germline assignment: CDR1 MGHRA and CDR2 YSYEKL. The CDR3, as DNA: TGCGCCAGCAGCCACGGGACAGGCACAGATACGCAGTATTTT. This sequence encodes CASSHGTGTDTQYF.

CDR3 sequence: CASSYQGPNYGYTF. In nucleotides, the CDR3 is TGTGCCAGCAGTTATCAGGGGCCTAACTATGGCTACACCTTC. The rearrangement joins TRBV6-5 to TRBJ1-2, with D perhaps TRBD1 (6 bases). Germline-derived CDR1 and CDR2 are MNHEY and SVGAGI. V was pared by 3 bases and J by 0 bases, with 8 bases between. CDR3 length: 14 residues.

This clone has only a few counts. The CDR3: CASAQMTEAFF. DNA for the CDR3: TGTGCCAGTGCTCAGATGACTGAAGCTTTCTTT. This chain connects TRBV19 to TRBJ1-1, with D uncertain. Germline V gene data show CDR1 as LNHDA and CDR2 as SQIVND (reference sequence). V lost 8 bases and J lost 5, with 9 bases in between. CDR3 length: 11 residues.

The rearrangement uses TRBV5-6 and TRBJ1-1; TRBD1 aligns across 7 bases. Germline V gene sequence: CDR1 SGHDT, CDR2 YYEEEE. CDR3 size: 15 residues. Unmatched junction bases numbered 9, after V lost 0 bases and J lost 7 bases. The CDR3 loop reads CASSLGGGGWGEAFF. For the CDR3, the DNA is TGTGCCAGCAGCTTGGGAGGGGGCGGATGGGGTGAAGCTTTCTTT.

This clone was seen a few times. Here the CDR3 DNA reads TGTGCCAGCAGCTTCCGGGACAGGGGGTCGGGTGTGCAGTTCTTC. Translation gives CASSFRDRGSGVQFF. This chain links TRBV7-9 with TRBJ2-1, with 11 bases fitting TRBD1. Trimming at V came to 3 bases and at J to 12 bases, leaving 10 bases not matched to a gene. The V gene's germline CDR1 is SEHNR and CDR2 FQNEAQ (reference sequence). CDR3 size: 15 residues.

The chain joins TRBV5-1 to TRBJ2-7; D might be TRBD2 (6 bases). The germline gives CDR1 SGHRS, CDR2 YFSETQ. CDR3 length equals 13 residues. The germline V and J ends were trimmed by 6 bases and 0 bases, with 10 bases remaining between them. CDR3 DNA: TGCGCCAGCAAGCGGGCCAACTCCTACGAGCAGTACTTC. Protein sequence: CASKRANSYEQYF.

This chain uses TRBV5-1 with TRBJ2-2, with TRBD2 matching over 14 bases. This CDR3 contains 17 residues. Germline CDR1 reads SGHRS; CDR2 reads YFSETQ. V dropped 3 bases and J dropped 4; count of bases not matched to a gene: 5. The CDR3 protein is CASSSGLAGAATGELFF. In DNA form, the CDR3 reads TGCGCCAGCAGCTCGGGACTAGCGGGAGCGGCCACCGGGGAGCTGTTTTTT. Filled out from reference TRBV5-1 and TRBJ2-2, the complete variable domain reads KAGVTQTPRYLIKTRGQQVTLSCSPISGHRSVSWYQQTPGQGLQFLFEYFSETQRNKGNFPGRFSGRQFSNSRSEMNVSTLELGDSALYLCASSSGLAGAATGELFFGEGSRLTVL.

V is TRBV5-6 and J is TRBJ1-1, with a possible D match to TRBD1 (6 bases). This CDR3 region has 14 residues. Between the trimmed V and J ends, which lost 6 bases and 3 bases, there was a span of 15 bases. Germline-derived CDR1 and CDR2 are SGHDT and YYEEEE. The CDR3, as DNA: TGTGCCAGCAACCCGCAGGGGTGGGACACTGAAGCTTTCTTT. It specifies CASNPQGWDTEAFF.

This sequence joins TRBV9 and TRBJ2-1; 7 bases are shared with TRBD2. From germline, CDR1 is SGDLS and CDR2 YYNGEE. The CDR3 spans 17 residues. Losses at the gene ends were 0 bases for V and 5 bases for J; bases not matched to a gene: 11. Here the CDR3 DNA reads TGTGCCAGCAGCGTAGGAATTAGCGGAGCGGGGAACAATGAGCAGTTCTTC. Its translation: CASSVGISGAGNNEQFF.

The chain joins TRBV10-2 to TRBJ2-3, with D maybe TRBD1 (6 bases). Deletions cut 6 bases from V and 2 bases from J, with 15 bases between. The germline gives CDR1 WSHSY, CDR2 SAAADI. The CDR3 covers 15 residues. CDR3 sequence: CASSEWTADTDTQYF. CDR3 coding DNA: TGCGCCAGCAGCGAATGGACAGCGGACACAGATACGCAGTATTTT.

This clone was seen a few times. This chain links TRBV28 with TRBJ1-5; the D is unclear. Germline V CDR1 and CDR2: MDHEN, SYDVKM. The CDR3 is 12 residues long. V was cut by 5 bases and J by 4 bases, with 6 bases left in between. Written as DNA, the CDR3 is TGTGCCAGCAGTGAGATTAATCAGCCCCAGCATTTT. Translation gives CASSEINQPQHF.

This clone was detected only once. CDR3 protein: CASSFLDRARSPGYTF. CDR3 nucleotides: TGTGCCAGCAGTTTCTTAGACAGGGCGCGCTCTCCTGGCTACACCTTC. This sequence joins TRBV28 and TRBJ1-2; 7 bases line up with TRBD1. Germline CDR1 is MDHEN and CDR2 is SYDVKM. Germline trimming cut 3 bases from V and 7 bases from J; bases unmatched to any gene: 14. The CDR3 length is 16 residues.

The gene calls are TRBV2 and TRBJ1-1; D perhaps matches TRBD1 (5 bases). Between the trimmed V and J ends, which lost 5 bases and 6 bases, there was a span of 10 bases. Germline loops: CDR1 SNHLY, CDR2 FYNNEI. The CDR3 extends over 12 amino acids. The CDR3 here is CASSKGRAEAFF. The DNA for the CDR3 is TGTGCCAGCAGTAAGGGGAGGGCTGAAGCTTTCTTT. The variable domain in full, completed from reference TRBV2 and TRBJ1-1, reads EPEVTQTPSHQVTQMGQEVILRCVPISNHLYFYWYRQILGQKVEFLVSFYNNEISEKSEIFDDQFSVERPDGSNFTLKIRSTKLEDSAMYFCASSKGRAEAFFGQGTRLTVV.